This T cell receptor (beta chain) was recorded in a study of cytomegalovirus exposure and HLA in healthy donors (dated by TCRdb to about 2017). In the study overall: According to an earlier analysis of 450 to 650 of the donors, some 170 million T cells yielded 117 million unique TCR beta sequences and roughly 280 Gb of sequence data. Donor age, sex, ethnicity and CMV serostatus were collected together with the repertoire data. Among a few hundred genotyped donors of the cohort, an average of about 240,000 unique TCR beta nucleotide sequences were sequenced per donor, 15% to 20% of them non-productive. Rather than using new phenotypic data, the later analysis identified candidate immune exposures from TCR beta sequences and from how often those sequences occurred across donors. HLA typing included class I and class II loci at four-digit resolution. Of the 300 to 450 genotyped donors, 65% to 90% fell in the genetic ancestry cluster associated with self-reported Caucasian donors. The study combined high-throughput TCR immunosequencing, statistical association of individual TCRs with disease status, and machine learning to predict cytomegalovirus infection status. Every repertoire in the discovery cohort had been generated on one and the same sequencing platform. The aim of the study was to test whether cataloging public T cell receptors could identify signatures of past pathogen exposure. Roughly 5 DR-DQ haplotypes were handled as single units for association and clustering because linkage in the cohort was strong. The T cell repertoires of several hundred subjects were profiled by immunosequencing and related to cytomegalovirus serostatus. Around 330 gigabases of sequencing data and 91 million or so unique TCR sequences made up an early release that covered several hundred HLA-typed donors. The number of typed donors differed by locus: roughly 620-640 for A, B, C, DRB1 and DQB1; 522 for DQA1; around 580 for DPA1; and around 450 for DPB1. A later analysis re-analyzed previously published TCR beta repertoires from approximately 670 donors and added high-resolution HLA genotyping to study TCR occurrence patterns. In a later genetic analysis, genome-wide SNP genotypes for about 55% of the roughly 700 donors were used, and that subset was treated as a discovery cohort. In addition to the first cohort of around 670 subjects, a separate validation cohort of 120 different subjects was used. An earlier analysis of roughly 580 of the donors used high-throughput TCR beta sequencing to judge whether each TCR beta V gene segment behaved as functional or pseudogenic. General findings and caveats noted by the study authors: The classifier was reported to diagnose cytomegalovirus status with high specificity and sensitivity in both the original and validation cohorts. Several of the top co-occurrence clusters appeared to be linked to parvovirus B19, influenza, CMV and Epstein-Barr virus, according to a later analysis. In a later genetic analysis, a missense DCLRE1C variant was associated with V-gene and J-gene trimming of TCR beta chains, and the association was replicated in an independent cohort. In this cohort, only TCR beta chains were sequenced, and detectable features were limited by the absence of alpha or paired-chain data. A further reported finding was that TCR beta sequences accurately predicted the HLA-A and HLA-B alleles for most subjects in the first cohort. Strong co-occurrence of HLA alleles, especially DR and DQ, made assigning TCR associations to individual alleles difficult. According to a later analysis, most CMV-associated TCR beta chains appeared to be HLA-restricted, and the HLA associations seemed to be driven largely by CMV exposure. Compared with the roughly 670-donor mean, donors in an Asian-associated ancestry cluster had fewer N-insertions in productive TCRs, according to a later genetic analysis. Because HLA typing was unavailable for some donors at each locus, only the typed subset was used in association tests. Broadly in line with IMGT annotations, most TCR beta V segments showed up in productive rearrangements about 87% or about 30% of the time in an earlier analysis of several hundred of the donors. A later analysis found that HLA-associated TCR beta chains were more clonally expanded and had lower generation probabilities than equally common non-associated chains. Correlated functional status among segregating V segments might be attributable to linkage disequilibrium, but an unknown experimental factor could not be ruled out. The 87-base-pair reads could not distinguish some IMGT-functional V segments, including TRBV6-2 and TRBV6-3, so those segments were excluded. At a false discovery rate of 0.05, a later analysis linked roughly 17,000 TCR beta sequences to specific HLA alleles. The sequencing pipeline was judged likely to have produced a cluster of highly shared sequence variants as a technical artifact. A few of the identified cytomegalovirus-associated TCR beta chains were confirmed in vitro to be specific for cytomegalovirus antigens. A total of 164 TCR beta chains were listed by the study as associated with cytomegalovirus. Because counts were too low, about 17 rarely observed V segments, including chromosome 9 orphons, were excluded from the earlier analysis of a few hundred of the donors. Roughly uniform sequencing depth across donors was assumed in presence/absence analyses, although this assumption may not hold. The only immune exposure information available for the cohort was CMV serostatus. A later analysis found that TCR association rates varied across HLA loci, with DRB1 alleles showing the most associated TCRs and HLA-C alleles the fewest. The authors suggested that the approach could potentially be generalized to other disease states and immunological phenotypes. Most TCR sequences were observed very rarely across donors, whereas some public TCRs were present in many individuals.

The library relied on the immunoSEQ multiplex PCR assay. A mixture of 60 forward primers for TCR Vbeta segments and 13 reverse primers for TCR Jbeta segments was used in the multiplex PCR. A multiplex PCR assay on genomic DNA amplified the CDR3 region of rearranged TCR beta genes. Amplified TCR beta libraries were sequenced as 87-base-pair reads on the Illumina HiSeq System. Regarding the original processing steps: In a later analysis, some 80 million unique TCR beta chains were counted across the roughly 670 repertoires, and roughly 11 million of these chains were shared by at least two donors. A nearest-neighbor algorithm error-corrected the raw reads and collapsed the reads into unique sequences, merging closely related sequences to remove PCR and sequencing errors. CDR3 sequences were aligned to IMGT reference sequences to assign V, D and J gene segments. Each retained sequence needed at least a six-nucleotide match to both a V gene segment and a J gene segment. A rearrangement counted as productive if the CDR3 had no stop codons and remained in frame with V and J, and every other rearrangement counted as non-productive. Following IMGT convention, CDR3 was defined as the stretch from the second conserved V-encoded cysteine to the conserved J-encoded phenylalanine. In an earlier analysis of around 540 of the donors, sequences lacking an unambiguous match to a single V gene segment were excluded. In an earlier analysis of several hundred of the donors, a V segment was called functional when productive rearrangements were above 56.7%, and segregating when the standard deviation between donors exceeded 5%. To diagnose cytomegalovirus status from the catalog of TCR beta chain sequences, a statistical classification framework was built. In a later analysis, TCR nucleotide sequences were compared against IMGT/GENE-DB human TR gene sequences so that V and J genes could be assigned. Using the TCRdist pipeline, a later analysis assigned CDR3 sequences along with most-parsimonious VDJ recombination scenarios. In a later analysis, each TCR beta chain was defined by its CDR3 amino acid sequence together with its V-gene family, and reads without a unique V-gene family were excluded. A later analysis removed 550 to 650 highly shared, low-generation-probability nucleotide sequences to deal with suspected cross-contamination and a sequencing artifact. A later analysis calculated a clonal expansion index for each public chain from normalized within-repertoire ranks of inferred template counts. In a later analysis, generation probabilities were computed with a VDJ recombination model fitted to out-of-frame rearrangements, and the resulting probabilities were checked against IGoR. In a later analysis, TCR-TCR, TCR-HLA and TCR-CMV co-occurrence was scored with hypergeometric tests, and a repertoire-size bias correction was applied to TCR pairs. A later analysis estimated false discovery rates by permuting HLA or CMV assignments 20 times. In a later analysis, co-occurring TCRs were grouped using DBSCAN, and TCRdist sequence similarity was added for clustering within HLA-allele-positive subsets. Repertoires with fewer than 30,000 or more than 120,000 public chains, plus five repertoires with anomalous nucleotide sharing, were excluded from co-occurrence clustering. TCRdb re-hosts the immuneACCESS table, in-frame sequences only. Its copies lack some clones; in the studies checked, an unresolved V gene accounts for under half of them, and the cause for the rest is not known. V, J and clone size were drawn from that table, and D and trimming were deduced from the DNA. A total of approximately 150,000 clones appear in this sample, over 60% of them only once. The ten biggest clones cover around 2.9% of the sample.

Clipping removes 3 bases from V and 2 bases from J, with 8 as the unmatched junction base count. Reading from cysteine to phenylalanine, the CDR3 counts 16 amino acids. Just CDR3 DNA is preserved here, 48 bases in frame from base 1. Per the germline V gene (reference sequence), SEHNR is the CDR1 and FQNEAQ is the CDR2. Details on this clone: What antigen it recognizes has not been identified. The input lacks base qualities; no much larger clone sits a single base away.

The cohort comprised fewer than 700 healthy bone marrow donors. At the time of sampling, every cohort member was nominally healthy, though immune exposures that went unrecorded were likely present. The donor tested CMV seropositive and was one of the 289 seropositive cohort members. Each donor provided a peripheral blood sample, and peripheral blood mononuclear cells were used for TCR beta sequencing. The Qiagen DNeasy Blood Extraction Kit was used to extract genomic DNA from the blood cell samples. The chain links TRBV7-9 with TRBJ1-2, and 8 junctional nucleotides match TRBD1. The receptor's source is a woman aged 25 to 39 in good health and CMV-seropositive. What was sequenced was PBMCs. The CDR3 amino acid sequence is: CASSLEGTGANYGYTF. The nucleotides read TGTGCCAGCAGCTTGGAAGGGACAGGCGCAAACTATGGCTACACCTTC.